These T cell receptor beta chains were read from a single sample in a study of T cell changes during pregnancy in multiple sclerosis. TCRdb's table, derived via immunoSEQ multiplex PCR, lists solely in-frame clones and lacks some. Counted here are under 35,000 clones, around 89% occurring once; the ten biggest clones make up approximately 0.5%. The source was CD4+ T cells from peripheral blood mononuclear cells, collected in the third trimester of pregnancy. The source of these receptors is a female donor in good health, enrolled as a control in a pregnancy study. Both conserved end residues are part of each CDR3. Fields, in order: D gene, J gene, V gene, clone size, CDR3 protein, CDR3 DNA. The D gene is left open where the match is weak. Size is omitted from some rows. Given values are once, few, many or a class for expanded clones.

>NA|TRBJ1-2|TRBV12-5|NA
CASGLATTGGNYGYTF
TGTGCTAGTGGTTTGGCCACCACCGGGGGTAACTATGGCTACACCTTC
>NA|TRBJ1-2|TRBV5-5|NA
CASNIEGSNYGYTF
TGTGCCAGCAACATCGAGGGAAGTAACTATGGCTACACCTTC
>TRBD1|TRBJ1-2|TRBV5-5|NA
CASSSGTGGFSYTF
TGTGCCAGCAGTTCCGGGACAGGGGGCTTTAGCTACACCTTC
>TRBD1|TRBJ2-1|TRBV6-4|NA
CASSQTGGEQFF
TGTGCCAGCAGCCAAACAGGGGGCGAGCAGTTCTTC
>NA|TRBJ1-5|TRBV6-1|NA
CASSAERVSNQPQHF
TGTGCCAGCAGTGCGGAGCGGGTTAGCAATCAGCCCCAGCATTTT
>NA|TRBJ1-2|TRBV30|NA
CAWSPQWGYTF
TGTGCCTGGAGTCCCCAGTGGGGCTACACCTTC
>NA|TRBJ1-1|TRBV29-1|NA
CSVDRNGVEAFF
TGCAGCGTTGATCGCAACGGGGTGGAAGCTTTCTTT
>TRBD1|TRBJ1-2|TRBV6-5|NA
CASSYGTGLSTYGYTF
TGTGCCAGCAGTTACGGGACAGGGCTGTCCACGTATGGCTACACCTTC
>TRBD2|TRBJ2-1|TRBV2|NA
CASRLAGDNEQFF
TGTGCCAGCCGACTAGCGGGAGACAATGAGCAGTTCTTC
>TRBD1|TRBJ1-4|TRBV9|NA
CASSVQGANEKLFF
TGTGCCAGCAGCGTACAGGGGGCTAATGAAAAACTGTTTTTT
>TRBD2|TRBJ2-5|TRBV6-1|NA
CASSERTSEGTQYF
TGTGCCAGCAGTGAGAGGACTAGCGAGGGGACCCAGTACTTC
>TRBD1|TRBJ1-4|TRBV9|few
CASSATGGYEKLFF
TGTGCCAGCAGCGCGACAGGGGGCTACGAAAAACTGTTTTTT
>TRBD1|TRBJ1-2|TRBV19|NA
CASSYHRGDGYTF
TGTGCCAGTAGTTACCACAGGGGAGACGGCTACACCTTC
>NA|TRBJ1-1|TRBV6-1|NA
CASSDIPMNTEAFF
TGTGCCAGCAGCGACATTCCCATGAACACTGAAGCTTTCTTT
>NA|TRBJ1-5|TRBV18|NA
CASSLPGGYGNQPQHF
TGTGCCAGCTCACTTCCTGGCGGTTATGGCAATCAGCCCCAGCATTTT
>NA|TRBJ1-1|TRBV6-6|NA
CASNQDSSWNTEAFF
TGTGCCAGCAACCAGGACAGCTCCTGGAACACTGAAGCTTTCTTT
>NA|TRBJ1-1|TRBV18|NA
CASSPRTWDLNTEAFF
TGTGCCAGCTCACCACGGACCTGGGACTTGAACACTGAAGCTTTCTTT
>TRBD1|TRBJ2-7|TRBV30|once
CAWRPGQPRGEQYF
TGTGCCTGGAGGCCGGGACAGCCTCGGGGCGAGCAGTACTTC